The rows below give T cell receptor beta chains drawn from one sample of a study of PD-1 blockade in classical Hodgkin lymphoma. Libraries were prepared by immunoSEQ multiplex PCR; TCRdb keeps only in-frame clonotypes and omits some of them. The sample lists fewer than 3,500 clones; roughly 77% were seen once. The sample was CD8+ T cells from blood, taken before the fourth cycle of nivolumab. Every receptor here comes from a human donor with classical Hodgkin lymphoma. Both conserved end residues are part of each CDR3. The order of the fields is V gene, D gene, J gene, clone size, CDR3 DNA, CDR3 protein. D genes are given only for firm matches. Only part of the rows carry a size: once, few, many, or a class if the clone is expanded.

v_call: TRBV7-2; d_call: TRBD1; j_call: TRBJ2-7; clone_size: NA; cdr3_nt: TGTGCCAGCAGCCACGGGACAGGGGGTCGGGAGCAGTACTTC; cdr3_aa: CASSHGTGGREQYF
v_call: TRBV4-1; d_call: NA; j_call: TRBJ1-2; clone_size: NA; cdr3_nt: TGCGCCAGCAGCCAAGATCTGGTCGCGGCGGGGTATGGCTACACCTTC; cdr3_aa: CASSQDLVAAGYGYTF
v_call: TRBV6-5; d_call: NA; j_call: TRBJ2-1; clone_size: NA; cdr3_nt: TGTGCCAGCAGTTACTTGCGGGAATATCTATATGAGCAGTTCTTC; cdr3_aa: CASSYLREYLYEQFF
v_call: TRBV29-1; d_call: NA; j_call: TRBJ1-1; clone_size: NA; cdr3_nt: TGCAGCGTTGTAACCCCCCAGGGGACTGAAGCTTTCTTT; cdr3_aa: CSVVTPQGTEAFF
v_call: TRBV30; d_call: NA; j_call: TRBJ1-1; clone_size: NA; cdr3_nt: TGTGCCTGGAGTGTACTGCAGGAAGCTTTCTTT; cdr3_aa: CAWSVLQEAFF
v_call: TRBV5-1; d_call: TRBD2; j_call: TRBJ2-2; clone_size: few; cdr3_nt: TGCGCCAGCAGCTTGAGGCTAGCGGGAGCCACCGGGGAGCTGTTTTTT; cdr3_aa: CASSLRLAGATGELFF
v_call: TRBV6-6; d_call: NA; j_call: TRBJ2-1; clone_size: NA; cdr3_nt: TGTGCCAGCAGTTACGAAGCTCGGAACTCCTACAATGAGCAGTTCTTC; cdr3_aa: CASSYEARNSYNEQFF
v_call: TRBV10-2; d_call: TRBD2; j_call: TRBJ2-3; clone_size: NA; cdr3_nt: TGCGCCAGCAGTGATGGTAGCGGGACTAGCACAGATACGCAGTATTTT; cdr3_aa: CASSDGSGTSTDTQYF
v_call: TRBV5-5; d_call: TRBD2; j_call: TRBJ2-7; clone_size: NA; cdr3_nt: TGTGCCAGCAGCAATGGGGGGGTCAGCGGCGAGCAGTACTTC; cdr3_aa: CASSNGGVSGEQYF
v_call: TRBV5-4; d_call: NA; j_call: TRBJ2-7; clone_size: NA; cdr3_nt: TGTGCCAGCAGCTTGGTGGGATCCTACGAGCAGTACTTC; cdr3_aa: CASSLVGSYEQYF
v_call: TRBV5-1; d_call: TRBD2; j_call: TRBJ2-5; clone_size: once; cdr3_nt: TGCGCCAGCAGCTATCTCCCGGGTGTGGGAGGGATACAAGAGACCCAGTACTTC; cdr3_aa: CASSYLPGVGGIQETQYF
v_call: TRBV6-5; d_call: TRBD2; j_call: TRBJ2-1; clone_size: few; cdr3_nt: TGTGCCAGCAGTCCAGGGACTAAGAATGAGCAGTTCTTC; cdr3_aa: CASSPGTKNEQFF
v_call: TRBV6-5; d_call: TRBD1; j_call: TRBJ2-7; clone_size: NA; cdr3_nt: TGTGCCAGCAGTTACGACAGGGGGCCTTTCTACGAGCAGTACTTC; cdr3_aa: CASSYDRGPFYEQYF
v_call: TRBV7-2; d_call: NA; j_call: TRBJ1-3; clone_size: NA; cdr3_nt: TGTGCCAGCAGCTTTCGAGGGAACTCTGGAAACACCATATATTTT; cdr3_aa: CASSFRGNSGNTIYF
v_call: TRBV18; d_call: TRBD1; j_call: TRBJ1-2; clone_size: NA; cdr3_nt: TGTGCCAGGTCAGAGGACAGGGATGGCTACACCTTC; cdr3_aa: CARSEDRDGYTF
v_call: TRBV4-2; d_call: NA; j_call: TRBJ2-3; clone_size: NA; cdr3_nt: TGTGCCAGCAGCCATGGGGGGACTAGCACAGATACGCAGTATTTT; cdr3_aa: CASSHGGTSTDTQYF
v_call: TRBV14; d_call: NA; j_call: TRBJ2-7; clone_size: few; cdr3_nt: TGTGCCAGCAGCCAAGTGGGCAACTCCTACGAGCAGTACTTC; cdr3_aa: CASSQVGNSYEQYF
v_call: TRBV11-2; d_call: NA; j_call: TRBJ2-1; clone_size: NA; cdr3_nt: TGTGCCAGCAGCTTAGCGGGAGCTTACAATGAGCAGTTCTTC; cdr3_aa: CASSLAGAYNEQFF
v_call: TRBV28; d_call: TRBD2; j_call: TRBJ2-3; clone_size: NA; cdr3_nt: TGTGCCAGCAGTTTGTCACTAGCGGAGACAGATACGCAGTATTTT; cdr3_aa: CASSLSLAETDTQYF
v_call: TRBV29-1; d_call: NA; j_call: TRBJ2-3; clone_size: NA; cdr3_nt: TGCAGCGTTGTGGGCTACTCTAGCACAGATACGCAGTATTTT; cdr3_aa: CSVVGYSSTDTQYF
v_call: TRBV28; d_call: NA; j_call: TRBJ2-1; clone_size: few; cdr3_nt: TGTGCCAGCAGTTTAATTAGCGGAGCAGAGAACAATGAGCAGTTCTTC; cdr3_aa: CASSLISGAENNEQFF
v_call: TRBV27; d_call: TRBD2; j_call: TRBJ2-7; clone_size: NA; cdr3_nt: TGTGCCAGCAGTTTATTCCTAGCGGGAGGCTACGAGCAGTACTTC; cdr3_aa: CASSLFLAGGYEQYF
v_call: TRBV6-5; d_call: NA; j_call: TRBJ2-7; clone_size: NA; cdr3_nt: TGTGCCAGCAGTTACTCGAGGCTAAGCTACGAGCAGTACTTC; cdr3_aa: CASSYSRLSYEQYF
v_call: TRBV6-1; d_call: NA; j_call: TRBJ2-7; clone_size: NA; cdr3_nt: TGTGCCAGCAGTGATGTTGTACAGTCCTTCTACGAGCAGTACTTC; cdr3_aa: CASSDVVQSFYEQYF
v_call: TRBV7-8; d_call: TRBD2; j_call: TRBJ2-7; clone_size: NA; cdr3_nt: TGTGCCAGCAGCTTAGCAGCGGGAGATACCTACGAGCAGTACTTC; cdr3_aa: CASSLAAGDTYEQYF
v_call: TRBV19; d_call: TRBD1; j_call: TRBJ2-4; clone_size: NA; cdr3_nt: TGTGCCAGTAGCCCAGGGACAGGAAACATTCAGTACTTC; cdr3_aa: CASSPGTGNIQYF